This T cell receptor (beta chain) was recorded in a study of tumor and adjacent non-tumor tissue in lung cancer. Study-wide context: About 4.17 million productive TCRbeta reads were obtained per sample on average. The study's findings and limits: In normal lung, the top 100 clones were significantly more dominant than in tumor.

Three rounds of nested PCR, following a modified ARM-PCR protocol, produced the TCRbeta library. MiXCR, run by TCRdb on the multiplex PCR reads, gives a single entry per CDR3 protein. The data hold approximately 150,000 distinct CDR3 sequences, with 60% to 70% observed a single time. No cell sorting was done before RNA was extracted from the tissue. Chemotherapy-naive patients with new lung cancer underwent thoracic surgery in China, August–late 2014. This CDR3 has 12 amino acids. The germline CDR1 and CDR2 sequences are DFQATT and SNEGSKA (reference sequence). With regard to this clonotype: Its matching antigen is unknown. At one of its ends the junction is not consistent with the germline gene, which may arise from a read error.

The chain employs TRBV20-1 and TRBJ2-3; no clear D gene. The sequenced material came from lung tumor tissue. The TCR was taken from a man aged 55 to 70 with small cell lung cancer. CDR3 DNA: TGCAGTGTTAGAGATATGGGAGATACGCAGTATTTT. This gives the protein CSVRDMGDTQYF.